Below, 5 T cell receptor beta chains from the same sample are listed, as sequenced in a study of blood T cell repertoires in COVID-19. The method was immunoSEQ multiplex PCR; TCRdb's version includes in-frame clones alone and lacks a portion of them. The table has 200,000 to 300,000 clones, more than 80% seen once. The source material was peripheral blood. Receptors originate from a woman between 40 and 55 years old with acute or convalescent COVID-19.

The V and J genes are TRBV29-1 and TRBJ2-2; TRBD2 is a possible D gene (6 bases). In germline, CDR1 is SQVTM, CDR2 ANQGSEA. V lost 4 bases, J lost 5 bases, and 17 bases lay in between. This CDR3 has 15 amino acids. This CDR3 is CSVVWSPGRTGELFF. For the CDR3, the DNA is TGCAGCGTTGTTTGGTCGCCAGGGAGGACCGGGGAGCTGTTTTTT.

This clone was picked up one time. The chain recombines TRBV10-2 with TRBJ1-5; D possibly corresponds to TRBD1 (6 bases). V was shortened by 3 bases and J by 4 bases, with 7 bases between the two germline ends. Germline V CDR1 and CDR2: WSHSY, SAAADI. The CDR3 is 13 residues long. In nucleotides, the CDR3 is TGCGCCAGCAGTGAACAGGGAAATCAGCCCCAGCATTTT. It translates to CASSEQGNQPQHF.

The rearrangement uses TRBV3-1 (or the pseudogene TRBV3-2) and TRBJ1-3; 9 positions match TRBD1. Germline V gene data show CDR1 as LGHDT and CDR2 as YNNKEL (reference sequence). The CDR3 has 16 residues. After removal of 4 bases from V and 3 bases from J, the junction contained 7 bases not matched to a gene. The CDR3 is CASSPQGQGYGNTIYF. Written as DNA, the CDR3 is TGTGCCAGCAGCCCCCAGGGACAGGGTTATGGAAACACCATATATTTT.

The chain joins TRBV6-1 to TRBJ1-2; D gene unclear. The V gene's germline CDR1 is MNHNS and CDR2 SASEGT. The CDR3 extends over 16 amino acids. The ends were cut back, 4 bases at V and 0 bases at J, with 15 bases in the middle. CDR3 DNA sequence: TGTGCCAGCAGTGTTGCCCTAACCGGAGCTAACTATGGCTACACCTTC. Its translation: CASSVALTGANYGYTF.

CDR3 loop: CASSRGTVEAFF. CDR3 nucleotide sequence: TGTGCCAGCAGCCGAGGGACAGTTGAAGCTTTCTTT. V gene TRBV3-1 (or the pseudogene TRBV3-2) combines with J gene TRBJ1-1; 7 bases fit TRBD1. Germline assignment: CDR1 LGHDT and CDR2 YNNKEL (reference sequence). This CDR3 comprises 12 residues. V shed 4 bases and J 7 bases; nucleotides not matched to a gene: 3.